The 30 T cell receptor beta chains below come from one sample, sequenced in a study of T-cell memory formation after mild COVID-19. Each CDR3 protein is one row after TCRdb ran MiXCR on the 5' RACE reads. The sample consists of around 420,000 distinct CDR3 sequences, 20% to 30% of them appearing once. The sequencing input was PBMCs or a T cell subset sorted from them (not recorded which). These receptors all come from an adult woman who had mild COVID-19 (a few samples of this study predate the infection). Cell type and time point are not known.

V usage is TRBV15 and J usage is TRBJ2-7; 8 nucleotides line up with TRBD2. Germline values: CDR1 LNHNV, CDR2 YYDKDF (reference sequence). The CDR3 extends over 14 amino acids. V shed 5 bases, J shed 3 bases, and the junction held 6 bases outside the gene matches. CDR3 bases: TGTGCCACCAGCGGGAGACTAGCGAACTACGAGCAGTACTTC. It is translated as CATSGRLANYEQYF.

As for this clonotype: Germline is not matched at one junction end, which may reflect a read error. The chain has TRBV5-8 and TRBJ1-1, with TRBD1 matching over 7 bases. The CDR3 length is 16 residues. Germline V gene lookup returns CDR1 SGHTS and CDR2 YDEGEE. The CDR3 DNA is TGTGCCAGCAGCTTGGCTCCAACAGGGGTTAACAATGAAGCTTTCTTT. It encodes CASSLAPTGVNNEAFF.

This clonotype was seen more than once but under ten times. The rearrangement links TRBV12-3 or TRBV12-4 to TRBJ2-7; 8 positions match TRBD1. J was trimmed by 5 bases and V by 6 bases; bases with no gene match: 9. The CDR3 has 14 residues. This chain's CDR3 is CASSPRTGKDEQYF. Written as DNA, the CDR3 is TGTGCCAGCAGCCCCAGGACAGGGAAGGACGAGCAGTACTTC.

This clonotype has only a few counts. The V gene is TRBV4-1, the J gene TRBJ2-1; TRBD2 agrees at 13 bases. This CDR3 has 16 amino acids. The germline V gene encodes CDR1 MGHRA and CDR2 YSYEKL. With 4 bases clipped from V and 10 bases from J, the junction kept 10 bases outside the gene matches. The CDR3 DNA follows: TGCGCCAGCAGCCGAACAACTAGCGGGGGGGCAGGGGAGCAGTTCTTC. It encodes CASSRTTSGGAGEQFF.

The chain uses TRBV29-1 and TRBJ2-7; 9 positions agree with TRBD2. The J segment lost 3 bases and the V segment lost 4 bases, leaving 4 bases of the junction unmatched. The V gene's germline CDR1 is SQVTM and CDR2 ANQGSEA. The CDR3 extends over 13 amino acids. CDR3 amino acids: CSVAREGNYEQYF. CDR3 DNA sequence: TGCAGCGTTGCGCGGGAGGGGAACTACGAGCAGTACTTC.

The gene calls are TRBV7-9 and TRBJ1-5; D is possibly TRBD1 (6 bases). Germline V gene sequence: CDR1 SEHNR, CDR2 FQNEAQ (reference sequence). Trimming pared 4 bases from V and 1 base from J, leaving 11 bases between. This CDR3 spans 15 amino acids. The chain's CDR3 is CASSYGQMSNQPQHF. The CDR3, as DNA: TGTGCCAGCAGCTACGGACAGATGAGCAATCAGCCCCAGCATTTT.

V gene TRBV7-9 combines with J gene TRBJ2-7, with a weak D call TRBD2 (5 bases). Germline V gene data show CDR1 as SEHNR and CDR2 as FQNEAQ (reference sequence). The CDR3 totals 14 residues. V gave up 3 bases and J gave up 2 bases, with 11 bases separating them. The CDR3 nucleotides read TGTGCCAGCAGCTTCCCCGGGGTAGCCTACGAGCAGTACTTC. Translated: CASSFPGVAYEQYF. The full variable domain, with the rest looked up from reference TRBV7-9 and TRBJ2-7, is DTGVSQNPRHKITKRGQNVTFRCDPISEHNRLYWYRQTLGQGPEFLTYFQNEAQLEKSRLLSDRFSAERPKGSFSTLEIQRTEQGDSAMYLCASSFPGVAYEQYFGPGTRLTVT.

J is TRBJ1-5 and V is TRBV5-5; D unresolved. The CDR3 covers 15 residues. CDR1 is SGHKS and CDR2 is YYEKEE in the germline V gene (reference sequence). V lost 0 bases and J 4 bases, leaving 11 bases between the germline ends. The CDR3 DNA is TGTGCCAGCAGCTTGGAACCGCCGGGGAATCAGCCCCAGCATTTT. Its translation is CASSLEPPGNQPQHF.

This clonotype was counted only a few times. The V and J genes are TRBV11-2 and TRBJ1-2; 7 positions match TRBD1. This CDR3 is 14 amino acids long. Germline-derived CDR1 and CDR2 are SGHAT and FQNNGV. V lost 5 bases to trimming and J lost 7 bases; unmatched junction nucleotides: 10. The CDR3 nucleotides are TGTGCCAGCAGCAAAAGCGACAGGGACGGTGGCTACACCTTC. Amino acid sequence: CASSKSDRDGGYTF.

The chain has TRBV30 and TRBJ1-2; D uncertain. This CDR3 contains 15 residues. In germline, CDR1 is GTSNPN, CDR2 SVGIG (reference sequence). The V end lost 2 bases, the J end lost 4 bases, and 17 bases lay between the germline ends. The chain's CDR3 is CAWSSKSKVAYGYTF. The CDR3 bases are TGTGCCTGGAGTTCGAAATCGAAGGTGGCCTATGGCTACACCTTC.

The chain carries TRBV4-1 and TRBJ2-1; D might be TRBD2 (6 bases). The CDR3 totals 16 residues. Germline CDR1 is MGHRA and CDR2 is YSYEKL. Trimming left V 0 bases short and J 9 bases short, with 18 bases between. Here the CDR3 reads CASSQDRELGGGEQFF. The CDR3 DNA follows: TGCGCCAGCAGCCAAGATAGGGAGTTGGGGGGAGGTGAGCAGTTCTTC.

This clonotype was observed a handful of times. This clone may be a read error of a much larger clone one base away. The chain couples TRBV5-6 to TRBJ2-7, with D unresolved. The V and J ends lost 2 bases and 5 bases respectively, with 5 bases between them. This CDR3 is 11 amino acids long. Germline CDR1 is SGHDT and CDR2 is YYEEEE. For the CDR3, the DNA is TGTGCCAGCAGCTTTTCCAACGAGCAGTACTTC. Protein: CASSFSNEQYF.

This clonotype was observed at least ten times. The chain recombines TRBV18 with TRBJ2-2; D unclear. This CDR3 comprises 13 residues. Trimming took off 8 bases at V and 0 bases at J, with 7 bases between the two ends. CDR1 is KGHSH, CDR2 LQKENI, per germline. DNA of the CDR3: TGTGCCAGCAGCCCCTCGAACACCGGGGAGCTGTTTTTT. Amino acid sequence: CASSPSNTGELFF. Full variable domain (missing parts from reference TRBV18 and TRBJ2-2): NAGVMQNPRHLVRRRGQEARLRCSPMKGHSHVYWYRQLPEEGLKFMVYLQKENIIDESGMPKERFSAEFPKEGPSILRIQQVVRGDSAAYFCASSPSNTGELFFGEGSRLTVL.

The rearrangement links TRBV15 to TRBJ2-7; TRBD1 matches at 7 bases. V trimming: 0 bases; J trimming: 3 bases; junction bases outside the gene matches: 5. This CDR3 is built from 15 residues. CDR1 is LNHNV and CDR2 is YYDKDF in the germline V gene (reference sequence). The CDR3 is CATSRDGAGGYEQYF. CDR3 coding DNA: TGTGCCACCAGCAGAGATGGGGCAGGGGGCTACGAGCAGTACTTC. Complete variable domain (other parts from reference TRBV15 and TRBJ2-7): DAMVIQNPRYQVTQFGKPVTLSCSQTLNHNVMYWYQQKSSQAPKLLFHYYDKDFNNEADTPDNFQSRRPNTSFCFLDIRSPGLGDTAMYLCATSRDGAGGYEQYFGPGTRLTVT.

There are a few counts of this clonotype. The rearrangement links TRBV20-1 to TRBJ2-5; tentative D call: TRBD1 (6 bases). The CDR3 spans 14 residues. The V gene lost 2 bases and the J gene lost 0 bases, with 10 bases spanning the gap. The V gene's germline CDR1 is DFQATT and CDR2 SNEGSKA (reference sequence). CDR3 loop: CSARWQGYQETQYF. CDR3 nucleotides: TGCAGTGCTAGATGGCAGGGGTACCAAGAGACCCAGTACTTC.

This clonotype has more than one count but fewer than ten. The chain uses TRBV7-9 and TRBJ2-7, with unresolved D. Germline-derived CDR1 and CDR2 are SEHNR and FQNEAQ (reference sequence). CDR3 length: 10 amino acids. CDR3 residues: CAAWDYEQYF. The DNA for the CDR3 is TGTGCGGCGTGGGACTACGAGCAGTACTTC. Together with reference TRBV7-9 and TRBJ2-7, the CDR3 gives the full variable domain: DTGVSQNPRHKITKRGQNVTFRCDPISEHNRLYWYRQTLGQGPEFLTYFQNEAQLEKSRLLSDRFSAERPKGSFSTLEIQRTEQGDSAMYLCAAWDYEQYFGPGTRLTVT.

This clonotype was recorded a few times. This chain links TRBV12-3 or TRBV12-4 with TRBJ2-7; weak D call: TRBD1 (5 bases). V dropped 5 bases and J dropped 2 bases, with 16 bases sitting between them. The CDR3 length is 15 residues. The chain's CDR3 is CASSPRATFTYEQYF. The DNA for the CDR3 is TGTGCCAGCAGTCCCAGGGCGACTTTTACCTACGAGCAGTACTTC.

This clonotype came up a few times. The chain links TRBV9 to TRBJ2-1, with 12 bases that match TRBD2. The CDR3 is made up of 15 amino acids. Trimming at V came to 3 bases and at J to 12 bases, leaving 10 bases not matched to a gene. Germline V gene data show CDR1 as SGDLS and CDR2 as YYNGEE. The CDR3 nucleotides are TGTGCCAGCAGCGGACTAGCGGGGGACTGGTGGATGCAGTTCTTC. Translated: CASSGLAGDWWMQFF.

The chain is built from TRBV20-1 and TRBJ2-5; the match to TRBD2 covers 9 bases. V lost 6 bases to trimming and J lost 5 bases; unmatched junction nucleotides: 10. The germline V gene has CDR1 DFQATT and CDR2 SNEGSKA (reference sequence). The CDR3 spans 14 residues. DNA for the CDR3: TGCAGTGCCCCCAGCGGGGGGTTCTGGGAGACCCAGTACTTC. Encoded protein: CSAPSGGFWETQYF.

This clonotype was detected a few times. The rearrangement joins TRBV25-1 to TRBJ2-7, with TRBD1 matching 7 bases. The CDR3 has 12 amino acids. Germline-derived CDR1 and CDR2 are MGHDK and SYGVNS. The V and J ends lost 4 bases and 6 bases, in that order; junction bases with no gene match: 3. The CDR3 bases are TGTGCCAGCAGTGGACAGGGACCCGAGCAGTACTTC. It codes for CASSGQGPEQYF.

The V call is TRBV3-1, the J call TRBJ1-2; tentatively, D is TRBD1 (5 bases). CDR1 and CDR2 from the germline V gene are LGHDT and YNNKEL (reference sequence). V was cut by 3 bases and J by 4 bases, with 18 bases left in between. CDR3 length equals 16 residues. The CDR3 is CASSHVIKGPGYGYTF. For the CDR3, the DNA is TGTGCCAGCAGCCATGTGATCAAGGGACCTGGCTATGGCTACACCTTC. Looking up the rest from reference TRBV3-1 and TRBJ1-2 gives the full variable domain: DTAVSQTPKYLVTQMGNDKSIKCEQNLGHDTMYWYKQDSKKFLKIMFSYNNKELIINETVPNRFSPKSPDKAHLNLHINSLELGDSAVYFCASSHVIKGPGYGYTFGSGTRLTVV.

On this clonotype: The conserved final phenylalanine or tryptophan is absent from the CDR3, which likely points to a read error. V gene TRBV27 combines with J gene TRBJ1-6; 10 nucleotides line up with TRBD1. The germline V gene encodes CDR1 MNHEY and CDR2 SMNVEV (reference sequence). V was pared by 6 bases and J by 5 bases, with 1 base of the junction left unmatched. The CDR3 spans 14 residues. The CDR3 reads CASRGQGNNSPLHC. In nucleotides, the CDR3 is TGTGCCAGCAGGGGACAGGGGAATAATTCACCCCTCCACTGT.

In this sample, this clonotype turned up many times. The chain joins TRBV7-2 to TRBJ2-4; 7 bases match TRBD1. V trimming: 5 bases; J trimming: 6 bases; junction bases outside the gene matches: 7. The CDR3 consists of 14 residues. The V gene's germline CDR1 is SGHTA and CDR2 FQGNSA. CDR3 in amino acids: CASSPRTGGNIQYF. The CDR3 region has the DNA TGTGCCAGCAGCCCTCGGACAGGAGGAAACATTCAGTACTTC.

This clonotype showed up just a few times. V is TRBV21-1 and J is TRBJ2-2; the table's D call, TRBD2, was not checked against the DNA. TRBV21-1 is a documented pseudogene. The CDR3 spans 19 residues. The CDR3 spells CASSKRTSGGPTNTGELFF. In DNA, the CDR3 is TGTGCCAGCAGCAAACGGACTAGCGGGGGGCCCACGAACACCGGGGAGCTGTTTTTT.

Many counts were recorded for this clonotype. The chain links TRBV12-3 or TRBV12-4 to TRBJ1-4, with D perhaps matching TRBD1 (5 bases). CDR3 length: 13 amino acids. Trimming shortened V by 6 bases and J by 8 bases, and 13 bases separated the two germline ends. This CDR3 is CASSPRQSEKLFF. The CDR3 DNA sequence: TGTGCCAGCAGCCCACGACAGTCCGAAAAACTGTTTTTT.

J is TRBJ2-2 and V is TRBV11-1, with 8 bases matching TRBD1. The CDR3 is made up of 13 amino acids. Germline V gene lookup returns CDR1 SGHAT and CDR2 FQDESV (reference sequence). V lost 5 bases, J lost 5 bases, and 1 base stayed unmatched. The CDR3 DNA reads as TGTGCCAGCAGCCGACAGGGGACCGGGGAGCTGTTTTTT. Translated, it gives CASSRQGTGELFF.

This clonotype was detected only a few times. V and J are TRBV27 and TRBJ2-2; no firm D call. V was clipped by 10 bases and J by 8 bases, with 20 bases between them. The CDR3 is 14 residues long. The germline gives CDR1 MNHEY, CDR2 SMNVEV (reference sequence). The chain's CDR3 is CATRVWGDLGELFF. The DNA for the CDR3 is TGTGCCACCAGAGTGTGGGGTGACCTGGGGGAGCTGTTTTTT.

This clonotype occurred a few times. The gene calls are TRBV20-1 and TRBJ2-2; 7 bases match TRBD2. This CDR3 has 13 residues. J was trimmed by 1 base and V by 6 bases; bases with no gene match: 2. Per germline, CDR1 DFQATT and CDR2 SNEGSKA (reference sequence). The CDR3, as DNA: TGCAGTGCGGAGCGGGAGAACACCGGGGAGCTGTTTTTT. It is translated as CSAERENTGELFF.

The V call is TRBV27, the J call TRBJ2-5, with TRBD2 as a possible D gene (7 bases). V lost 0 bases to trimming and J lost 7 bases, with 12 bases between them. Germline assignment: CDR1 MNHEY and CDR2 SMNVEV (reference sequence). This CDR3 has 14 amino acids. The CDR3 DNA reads TGTGCCAGCAGTTTATCAGGGGGGGTCGGGACCCAGTACTTC. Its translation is CASSLSGGVGTQYF.

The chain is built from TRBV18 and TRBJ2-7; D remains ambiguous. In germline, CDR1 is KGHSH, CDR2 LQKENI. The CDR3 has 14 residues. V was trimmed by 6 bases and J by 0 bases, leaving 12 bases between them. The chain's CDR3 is CASSPAHLSYEQYF. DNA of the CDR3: TGTGCCAGCTCCCCAGCCCACCTCTCCTACGAGCAGTACTTC.